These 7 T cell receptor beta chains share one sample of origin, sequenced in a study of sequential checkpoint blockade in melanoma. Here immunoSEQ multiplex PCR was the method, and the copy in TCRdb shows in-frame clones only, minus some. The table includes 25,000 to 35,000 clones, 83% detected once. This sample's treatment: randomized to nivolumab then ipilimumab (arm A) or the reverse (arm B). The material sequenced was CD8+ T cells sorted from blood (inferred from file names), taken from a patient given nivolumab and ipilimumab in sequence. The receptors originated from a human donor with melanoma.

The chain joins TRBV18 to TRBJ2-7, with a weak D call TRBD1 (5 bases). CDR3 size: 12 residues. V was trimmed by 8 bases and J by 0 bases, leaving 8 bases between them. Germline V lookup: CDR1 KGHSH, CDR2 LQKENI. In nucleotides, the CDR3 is TGTGCCAGCGGGGCGATCTCCTACGAGCAGTACTTC. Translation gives CASGAISYEQYF.

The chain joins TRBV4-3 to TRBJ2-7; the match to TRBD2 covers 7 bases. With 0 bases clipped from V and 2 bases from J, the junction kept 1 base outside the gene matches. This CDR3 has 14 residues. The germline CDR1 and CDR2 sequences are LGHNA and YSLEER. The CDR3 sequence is CASSQDGGAYEQYF. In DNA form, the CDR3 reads TGCGCCAGCAGCCAAGATGGGGGGGCCTACGAGCAGTACTTC.

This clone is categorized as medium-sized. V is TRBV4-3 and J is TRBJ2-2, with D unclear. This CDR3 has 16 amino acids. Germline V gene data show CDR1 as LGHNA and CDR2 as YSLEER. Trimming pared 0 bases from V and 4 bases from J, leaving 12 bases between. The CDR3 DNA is TGCGCCAGCAGCCAAGATGCGACACAGATCACCGGGGAGCTGTTTTTT. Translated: CASSQDATQITGELFF.

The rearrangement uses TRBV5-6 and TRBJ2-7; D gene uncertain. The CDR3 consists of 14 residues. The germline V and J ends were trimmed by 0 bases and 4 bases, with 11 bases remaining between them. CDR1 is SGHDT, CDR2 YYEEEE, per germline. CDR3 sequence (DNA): TGTGCCAGCAGCTTGGCAATCAGAAGATACGAGCAGTACTTC. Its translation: CASSLAIRRYEQYF.

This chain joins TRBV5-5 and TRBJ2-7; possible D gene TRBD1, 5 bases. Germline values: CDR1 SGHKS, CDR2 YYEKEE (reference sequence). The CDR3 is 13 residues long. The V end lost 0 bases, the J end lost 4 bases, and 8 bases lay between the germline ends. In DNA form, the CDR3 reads TGTGCCAGCAGCTTGGAAGGGGTTTACGAGCAGTACTTC. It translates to CASSLEGVYEQYF.

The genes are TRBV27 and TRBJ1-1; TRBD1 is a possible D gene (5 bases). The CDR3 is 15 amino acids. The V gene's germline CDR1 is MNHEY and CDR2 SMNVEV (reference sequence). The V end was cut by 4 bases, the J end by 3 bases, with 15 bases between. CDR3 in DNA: TGTGCCAGCAGTTCCAGGAGGGGTGGAGACACTGAAGCTTTCTTT. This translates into CASSSRRGGDTEAFF.

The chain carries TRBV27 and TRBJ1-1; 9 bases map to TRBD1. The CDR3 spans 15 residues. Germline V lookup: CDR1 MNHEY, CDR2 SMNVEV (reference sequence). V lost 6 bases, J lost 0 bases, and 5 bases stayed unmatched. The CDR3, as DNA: TGTGCCAGCAGATCGGACAGGGGTATGAACACTGAAGCTTTCTTT. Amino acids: CASRSDRGMNTEAFF.